This entry concerns a single TCR beta chain. Its antigen is as yet unknown. The data were taken from a study of T cells after yellow fever vaccination. Study-wide context: With SMART-Seq v4 Ultra Low Input, the fractions containing low cell numbers were prepared. Study-wide points: The secondary T-cell response peaked on day 5, not day 15, but was weaker. Booster sampling recovered most clones from primary vaccination (around 96% CD4, just over 85% CD8).

Template-switching 5'RACE yielded the TCR cDNA; a universal primer site and UMIs were added in the process. MiXCR, run by TCRdb on the 5' RACE reads, gives a single entry per CDR3 protein. The sample has roughly 520,000 distinct CDR3 sequences, just over 20% seen once; the top ten hold roughly 16%. The germline V gene encodes CDR1 KGHSH and CDR2 LQKENI. This CDR3 region has 13 residues. Trimming removed 2 bases from V and 5 bases from J, with 9 bases in between. The chain employs TRBV18 and TRBJ2-5; D is possibly TRBD1 (5 bases). The material was PBMCs, obtained approximately 20 days after the first yellow fever vaccination. This TCR came from a man between 18 and 29 years old who received the YFV17D yellow fever vaccine. CDR3 residues: CASSPTGEETQYF. CDR3 nucleotide sequence: TGTGCCAGCTCACCAACAGGAGAGGAGACCCAGTACTTC.